The text below deals with one TCR beta chain. Trimming left V 3 bases short and J 5 bases short, with 5 bases between. Germline V CDR1 and CDR2: SGHAT, FQNNGV. This CDR3 contains 12 residues. Method: immunoSEQ multiplex PCR; TCRdb's copy keeps in-frame clones and lacks some. The data show about 220,000 clones, 85% to 90% seen once. This record comes from a study of blood T cell repertoires in COVID-19. The wider study: There were acute and convalescent COVID-19 samples, and they came from the United States, Italy and Spain. The analysed material was cDNA or gDNA that came from T cells, B-cell-depleted T cells, or PBMCs.

This receptor was taken from a young woman in a cohort exposed to, infected with or recovered from COVID-19 (not recorded which). The sample taken for sequencing was PBMCs or T cells enriched from blood (not recorded which). This rearrangement joins TRBV11-2 to TRBJ2-1; no clear D. The CDR3 spells CASSFSDNEQFF. The CDR3 DNA is TGTGCCAGCAGCTTCAGCGACAATGAGCAGTTCTTC. The variable domain in full, with the rest retrieved from reference TRBV11-2 and TRBJ2-1, is EAGVAQSPRYKIIEKRQSVAFWCNPISGHATLYWYQQILGQGPKLLIQFQNNGVVDDSQLPKDRFSAERLKGVDSTLKIQPAKLEDSAVYLCASSFSDNEQFFGPGTRLTVL.